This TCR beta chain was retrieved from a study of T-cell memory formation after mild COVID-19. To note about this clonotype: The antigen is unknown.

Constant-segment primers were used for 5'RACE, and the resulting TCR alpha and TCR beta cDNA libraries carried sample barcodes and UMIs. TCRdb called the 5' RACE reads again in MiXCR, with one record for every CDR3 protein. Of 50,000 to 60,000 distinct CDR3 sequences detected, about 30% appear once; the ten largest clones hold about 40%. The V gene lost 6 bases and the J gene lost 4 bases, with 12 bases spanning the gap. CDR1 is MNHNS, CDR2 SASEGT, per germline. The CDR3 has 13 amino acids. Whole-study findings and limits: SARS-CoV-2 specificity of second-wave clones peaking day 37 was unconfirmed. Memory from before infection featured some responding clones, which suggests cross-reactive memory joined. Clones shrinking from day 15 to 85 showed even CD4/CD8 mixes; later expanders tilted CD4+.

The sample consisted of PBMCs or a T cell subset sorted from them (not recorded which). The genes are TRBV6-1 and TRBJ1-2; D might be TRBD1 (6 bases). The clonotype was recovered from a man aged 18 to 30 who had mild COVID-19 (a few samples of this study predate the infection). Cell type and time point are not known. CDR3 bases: TGTGCCAGCAGCCAAAGGGGGGCCTATGGCTACACCTTC. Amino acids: CASSQRGAYGYTF.